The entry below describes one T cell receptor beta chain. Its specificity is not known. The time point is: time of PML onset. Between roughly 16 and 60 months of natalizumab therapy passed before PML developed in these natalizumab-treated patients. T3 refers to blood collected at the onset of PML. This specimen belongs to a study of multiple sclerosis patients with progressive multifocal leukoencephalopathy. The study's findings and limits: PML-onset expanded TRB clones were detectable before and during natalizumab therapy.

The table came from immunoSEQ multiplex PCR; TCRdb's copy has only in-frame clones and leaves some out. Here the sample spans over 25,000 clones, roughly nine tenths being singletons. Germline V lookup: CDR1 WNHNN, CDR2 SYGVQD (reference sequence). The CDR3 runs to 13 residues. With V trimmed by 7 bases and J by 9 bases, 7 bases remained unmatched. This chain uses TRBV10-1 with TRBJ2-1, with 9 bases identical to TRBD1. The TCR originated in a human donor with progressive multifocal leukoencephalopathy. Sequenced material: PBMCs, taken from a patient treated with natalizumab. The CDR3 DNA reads TGCGCCAGCAAGGGACAGGGTGCAAGTGAGCAGTTCTTC. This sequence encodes CASKGQGASEQFF.